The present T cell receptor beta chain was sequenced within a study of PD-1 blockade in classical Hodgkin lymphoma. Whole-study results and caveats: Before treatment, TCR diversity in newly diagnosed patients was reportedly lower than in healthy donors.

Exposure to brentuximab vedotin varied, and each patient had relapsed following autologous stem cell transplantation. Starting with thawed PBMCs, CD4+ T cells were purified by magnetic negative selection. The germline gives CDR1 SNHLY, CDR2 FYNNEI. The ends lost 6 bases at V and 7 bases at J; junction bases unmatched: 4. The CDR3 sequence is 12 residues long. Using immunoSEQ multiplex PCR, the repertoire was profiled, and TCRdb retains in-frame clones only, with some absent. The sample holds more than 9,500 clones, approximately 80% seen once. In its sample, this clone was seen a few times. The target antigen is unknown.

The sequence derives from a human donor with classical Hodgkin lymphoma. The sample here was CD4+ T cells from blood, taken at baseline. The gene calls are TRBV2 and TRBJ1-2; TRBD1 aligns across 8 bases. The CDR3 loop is CASRDRVAGYTF. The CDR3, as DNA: TGTGCCAGCAGGGACAGGGTTGCTGGCTACACCTTC.